Listed here are 21 T cell receptor beta chains from one sample, sequenced in a study of identical twins. TCRdb re-called the 5' RACE reads with MiXCR, one entry per CDR3 protein. The table has some 690,000 distinct CDR3 sequences, 21% seen once. The data also belong to a second study, concerning T cells expressing NK-cell markers.

The sequencing input was PBMCs. These receptor sequences come from a woman under 30 in good health.

The chain is built from TRBV3-1 and TRBJ2-5; D tentatively fits TRBD1 or TRBD2 (7 bases each). The V gene lost 8 bases and the J gene lost 3 bases, with 16 bases spanning the gap. The germline V gene has CDR1 LGHDT and CDR2 YNNKEL (reference sequence). The CDR3 length is 14 residues. The CDR3 loop reads CASRRGGYEETQYF. The CDR3, as DNA: TGTGCCAGCCGCAGGGGGGGCTACGAAGAGACCCAGTACTTC.

As concerns this clonotype: Because the CDR3's place on the DNA is in doubt, the DNA is left out and the CDR3 is given as listed by TCRdb. The CDR3 region is CASSIRTSHPPGSCFF. The chain is built from TRBV9 and TRBJ2-2; the table's D call, TRBD2, was not checked against the DNA. The CDR3 is 16 residues long, ends included. Germline V gene lookup returns CDR1 SGDLS and CDR2 YYNGEE.

The chain recombines TRBV20-1 with TRBJ2-1, with TRBD2 matching over 7 bases. The V and J ends lost 0 bases and 8 bases, in that order; junction bases with no gene match: 7. CDR1 DFQATT and CDR2 SNEGSKA come from the germline V gene (reference sequence). There are 14 residues in the CDR3. CDR3 in amino acids: CSARDMRELDEQFF. CDR3 nucleotide sequence: TGCAGTGCTAGAGATATGCGGGAGCTTGATGAGCAGTTCTTC.

The chain links TRBV7-9 to TRBJ1-2; 10 bases match TRBD1. The CDR3 is 14 amino acids. V shed 5 bases, J shed 8 bases, and the junction held 8 bases outside the gene matches. Germline CDR1 and CDR2: SEHNR and FQNEAQ (reference sequence). As DNA, the CDR3 is TGTGCCAGCAGCGGGGACAGGGGTCAAGGCGGCTACACCTTC. This encodes CASSGDRGQGGYTF.

This clonotype was counted between two and nine times. The rearrangement uses TRBV5-5 and TRBJ2-2; D may be TRBD2 (7 bases). Germline lookup yields CDR1 SGHKS and CDR2 YYEKEE (reference sequence). Trimming removed 7 bases from V and 6 bases from J, with 10 bases in between. This CDR3 is built from 12 residues. CDR3 nucleotides: TGTGCCAGCCTAGGGGGGGCCGGGGAGCTGTTTTTT. It specifies CASLGGAGELFF. Full variable domain (missing parts from reference TRBV5-5 and TRBJ2-2): DAGVTQSPTHLIKTRGQQVTLRCSPISGHKSVSWYQQVLGQGPQFIFQYYEKEERGRGNFPDRFSARQFPNYSSELNVNALLLGDSALYLCASLGGAGELFFGEGSRLTVL.

The chain links TRBV20-1 to TRBJ1-4; the D gene is possibly TRBD1 (5 bases). The CDR3 length is 15 residues. The germline V gene has CDR1 DFQATT and CDR2 SNEGSKA (reference sequence). V lost 6 bases and J 0 bases, leaving 14 bases between the germline ends. The CDR3 DNA reads as TGCAGTGCAAACGGCCAGGGACCAACTAATGAAAAACTGTTTTTT. Its protein product is CSANGQGPTNEKLFF.

The rearrangement uses TRBV12-3 or TRBV12-4 and TRBJ2-1, with TRBD2 identical over 14 bases. The CDR3 loop spans 17 amino acids. V lost 2 bases and J lost 4; bases outside the gene matches: 4. The CDR3 nucleotides are TGTGCCAGCAGTTTACTGACTAGCGGGGGGGCGTACAATGAGCAGTTCTTC. It is translated as CASSLLTSGGAYNEQFF.

The gene calls are TRBV5-1 and TRBJ2-7; 8 bases align to TRBD1. The J segment lost 6 bases and the V segment lost 5 bases, leaving 16 bases of the junction unmatched. This CDR3 spans 16 amino acids. CDR1 is SGHRS, CDR2 YFSETQ, per germline. The DNA for the CDR3 is TGCGCCAGCAGTTTTGCCGCGGACAGGGAGAGGTCCGAGCAGTACTTC. Encoded protein: CASSFAADRERSEQYF.

This clonotype has more than one count but fewer than ten. V is TRBV20-1 and J is TRBJ2-1, with TRBD1 as a possible D gene (5 bases). Germline-derived CDR1 and CDR2 are DFQATT and SNEGSKA (reference sequence). Trimming took 3 bases from V and 2 from J, leaving 11 bases between them. CDR3 length: 14 residues. CDR3 loop: CSASPQQAYNEQFF. The CDR3 region has the DNA TGCAGTGCTAGCCCCCAACAGGCCTACAATGAGCAGTTCTTC.

This chain links TRBV20-1 with TRBJ2-1; TRBD2 agrees at 7 bases. The V segment lost 3 bases and the J segment 0 bases; nucleotides outside the gene matches: 11. CDR1 and CDR2 (germline): DFQATT, SNEGSKA (reference sequence). This CDR3 has 17 amino acids. The CDR3 region is CSASHLAETVSYNEQFF. The CDR3, as DNA: TGCAGTGCTAGTCATCTAGCGGAGACCGTCTCCTACAATGAGCAGTTCTTC.

The chain links TRBV6-1 to TRBJ2-2, with 7 bases matching TRBD1. The germline V gene has CDR1 MNHNS and CDR2 SASEGT. The CDR3 spans 14 residues. J lost 3 bases, V lost 6 bases, and 4 bases had no gene match. The CDR3 sequence: CASRTGSDTGELFF. As DNA, the CDR3 is TGTGCCAGCAGGACAGGGTCGGACACCGGGGAGCTGTTTTTT.

The gene calls are TRBV5-6 and TRBJ2-3, with TRBD2 identical over 9 bases. In germline, CDR1 is SGHDT, CDR2 YYEEEE. The CDR3 runs 19 residues. V gave up 0 bases and J gave up 1 base; unmatched junction bases: 12. CDR3 nucleotide sequence: TGTGCCAGCAGCTTGGAAGGGACTGGTCAGCGGGGGGGCACAGATACGCAGTATTTT. This gives the protein CASSLEGTGQRGGTDTQYF.

This clonotype came up many times. The V call is TRBV4-3, the J call TRBJ2-6; no clear D. CDR1 and CDR2 from the germline V gene are LGHNA and YSLEER. V was shortened by 0 bases and J by 0 bases, with 6 bases between the two germline ends. There are 16 residues in the CDR3. The CDR3: CASSQEVSSGANVLTF. The CDR3 DNA reads as TGCGCCAGCAGCCAAGAAGTAAGCTCTGGGGCCAACGTCCTGACTTTC.

This chain uses TRBV6-1 with TRBJ2-1, with 16 bases identical to TRBD2. The CDR3 runs to 17 residues. Germline-derived CDR1 and CDR2 are MNHNS and SASEGT. After removal of 8 bases from V and 3 bases from J, the junction contained 7 bases not matched to a gene. This chain's CDR3 is CASSEGTSGRVYNEQFF. The CDR3 DNA is TGTGCCAGCTCCGAAGGGACTAGCGGGAGGGTCTACAATGAGCAGTTCTTC.

The rearrangement links TRBV27 to TRBJ2-7; 7 bases map to TRBD1. Germline CDR1 and CDR2: MNHEY and SMNVEV (reference sequence). V dropped 5 bases and J dropped 4; count of bases not matched to a gene: 11. The CDR3 totals 15 residues. The CDR3 loop is CASSVTPGQSYEQYF. CDR3 nucleotides: TGTGCCAGCAGTGTCACTCCGGGACAGTCATACGAGCAGTACTTC.

This clonotype was seen a single time. CDR3 region: CASSKDRGRYEQYF. For the CDR3, the DNA is TGTGCCAGCAGTAAGGACAGGGGGCGTTACGAGCAGTACTTC. The V and J genes are TRBV6-1 and TRBJ2-7; 11 nucleotides align to TRBD1. This CDR3 has 14 amino acids. The germline V gene encodes CDR1 MNHNS and CDR2 SASEGT. Trimming cost V 5 bases and J 4 bases; bases outside gene matches: 4.

This clonotype was observed at least ten times. This chain connects TRBV7-2 to TRBJ1-1; tentatively, D is TRBD1 (5 bases). V was cut by 4 bases and J by 0 bases, with 9 bases left in between. Germline V gene sequence: CDR1 SGHTA, CDR2 FQGNSA. The CDR3 covers 14 residues. The CDR3 DNA reads as TGTGCCAGCAGCTCGGGACCGCTGAACACTGAAGCTTTCTTT. This codes for CASSSGPLNTEAFF.

The V and J genes are TRBV5-1 and TRBJ2-2; 7 bases agree with TRBD2. V lost 2 bases, J lost 4 bases, and 2 bases stayed unmatched. The CDR3 is 14 amino acids. The V gene's germline CDR1 is SGHRS and CDR2 YFSETQ. The CDR3 region is CASSFPSGTGELFF. The CDR3 DNA is TGCGCCAGCAGCTTTCCTAGCGGCACCGGGGAGCTGTTTTTT. Variable domain in full (rest from reference TRBV5-1 and TRBJ2-2): KAGVTQTPRYLIKTRGQQVTLSCSPISGHRSVSWYQQTPGQGLQFLFEYFSETQRNKGNFPGRFSGRQFSNSRSEMNVSTLELGDSALYLCASSFPSGTGELFFGEGSRLTVL.

This clonotype has a handful of counts. J is TRBJ2-1 and V is TRBV12-3 or TRBV12-4; maybe TRBD1 (6 bases). The CDR3 spans 15 residues. The V and J ends lost 7 bases and 5 bases respectively, with 18 bases between them. DNA of the CDR3: TGTGCCAGCATCAAAGGGACAAGCAGAAACAATGAGCAGTTCTTC. Residues: CASIKGTSRNNEQFF.

V gene TRBV12-3 or TRBV12-4 combines with J gene TRBJ1-1; no definite D call. Between the trimmed V and J ends, which lost 3 bases and 1 base, there was a span of 9 bases. The length of the CDR3 is 14 residues. CDR3 in DNA: TGTGCCAGCAGTTTTCGGGGTTCGAACACTGAAGCTTTCTTT. Protein: CASSFRGSNTEAFF.

V and J are TRBV20-1 and TRBJ2-1; 8 bases are shared with TRBD2. Germline CDR1 is DFQATT and CDR2 is SNEGSKA (reference sequence). V gave up 3 bases and J gave up 4 bases; unmatched junction bases: 11. CDR3 size: 16 residues. The CDR3 here is CSASYPRGGRYNEQFF. As DNA, the CDR3 is TGCAGTGCTAGTTACCCTCGGGGGGGCCGTTACAATGAGCAGTTCTTC.